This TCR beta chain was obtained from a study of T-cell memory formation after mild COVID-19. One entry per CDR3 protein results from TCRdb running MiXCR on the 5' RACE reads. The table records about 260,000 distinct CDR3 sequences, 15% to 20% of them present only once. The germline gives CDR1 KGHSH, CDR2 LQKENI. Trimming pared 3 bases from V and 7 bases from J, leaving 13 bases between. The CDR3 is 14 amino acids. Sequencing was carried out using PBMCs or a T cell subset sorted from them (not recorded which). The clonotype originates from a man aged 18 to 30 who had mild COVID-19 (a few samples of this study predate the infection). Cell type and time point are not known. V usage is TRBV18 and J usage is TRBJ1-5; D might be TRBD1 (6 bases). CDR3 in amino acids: CASSPTGGQQPQHF. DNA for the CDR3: TGTGCCAGCTCACCCACCGGGGGCCAACAGCCCCAGCATTTT.